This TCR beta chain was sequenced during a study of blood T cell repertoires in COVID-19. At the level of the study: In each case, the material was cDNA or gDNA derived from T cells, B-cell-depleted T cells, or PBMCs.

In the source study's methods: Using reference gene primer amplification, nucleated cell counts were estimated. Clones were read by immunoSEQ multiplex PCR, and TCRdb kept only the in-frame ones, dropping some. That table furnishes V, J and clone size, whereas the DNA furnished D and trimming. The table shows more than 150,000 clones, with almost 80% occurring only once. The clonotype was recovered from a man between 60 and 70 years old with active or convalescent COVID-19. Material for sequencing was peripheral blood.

The CDR3 sequence: CASSPPLVEGDGYTF. The CDR3 bases are TGTGCCAGCAGCCCCCCTCTAGTAGAAGGGGATGGCTACACCTTC. The chain is built from TRBV7-9 and TRBJ1-2, with D possibly matching TRBD1 (5 bases). V was shortened by 5 bases and J by 6 bases, with 19 bases between the two germline ends. Germline V CDR1 and CDR2: SEHNR, FQNEAQ (reference sequence). There are 15 residues in the CDR3.